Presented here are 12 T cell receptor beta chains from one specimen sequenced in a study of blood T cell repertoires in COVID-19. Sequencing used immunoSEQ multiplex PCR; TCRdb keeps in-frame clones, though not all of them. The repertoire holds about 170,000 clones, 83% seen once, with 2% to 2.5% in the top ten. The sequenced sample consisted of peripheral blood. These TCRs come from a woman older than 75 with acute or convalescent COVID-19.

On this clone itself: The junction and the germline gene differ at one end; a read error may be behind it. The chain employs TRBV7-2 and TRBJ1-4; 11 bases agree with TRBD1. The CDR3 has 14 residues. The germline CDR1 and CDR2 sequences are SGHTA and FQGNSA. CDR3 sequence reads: CASSAGTGGSKWVF. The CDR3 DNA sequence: TGTGCCAGCAGCGCCGGGACAGGGGGGTCAAAGTGGGTTTTT. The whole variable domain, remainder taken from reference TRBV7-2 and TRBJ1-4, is GAGVSQSPSNKVTEKGKDVELRCDPISGHTALYWYRQSLGQGLEFLIYFQGNSAPDKSGLPSDRFSAERTGGSVSTLTIQRTQQEDSAVYLCASSAGTGGSKWVFGSGTQLSVL.

The CDR3 spells CASRITINQPQHF. In DNA form, the CDR3 reads TGTGCCAGTAGGATAACTATCAATCAGCCCCAGCATTTT. V is TRBV19 and J is TRBJ1-5; D gene ambiguous. Germline CDR1 reads LNHDA; CDR2 reads SQIVND (reference sequence). The CDR3 consists of 13 residues. V shed 6 bases and J shed 3 bases, with 9 bases lying between them.

This chain's CDR3 is CASSYQGGPGLAGGETQYF. CDR3 bases: TGTGCCAGCAGCTACCAAGGGGGCCCGGGACTAGCGGGAGGAGAGACCCAGTACTTC. The V and J genes are TRBV6-6 and TRBJ2-5; 15 positions agree with TRBD2. Germline-derived CDR1 and CDR2 are MNHNY and SVGAGI (reference sequence). The CDR3 covers 19 residues. J was trimmed by 4 bases and V by 6 bases; bases with no gene match: 15.

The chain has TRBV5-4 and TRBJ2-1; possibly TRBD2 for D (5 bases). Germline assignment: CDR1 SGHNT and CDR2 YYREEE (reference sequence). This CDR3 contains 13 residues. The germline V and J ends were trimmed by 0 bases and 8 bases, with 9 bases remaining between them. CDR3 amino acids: CASSLVGSYEQFF. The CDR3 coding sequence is TGTGCCAGCAGCTTGGTGGGGAGCTATGAGCAGTTCTTC. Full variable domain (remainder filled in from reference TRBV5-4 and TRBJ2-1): ETGVTQSPTHLIKTRGQQVTLRCSSQSGHNTVSWYQQALGQGPQFIFQYYREEENGRGNFPPRFSGLQFPNYSSELNVNALELDDSALYLCASSLVGSYEQFFGPGTRLTVL.

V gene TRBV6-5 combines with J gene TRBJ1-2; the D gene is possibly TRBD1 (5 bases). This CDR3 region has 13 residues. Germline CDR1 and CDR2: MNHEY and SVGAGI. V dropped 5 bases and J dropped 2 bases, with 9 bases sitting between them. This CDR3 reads CASSRGPNYGYTF. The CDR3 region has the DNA TGTGCCAGCAGTAGGGGCCCGAACTATGGCTACACCTTC.

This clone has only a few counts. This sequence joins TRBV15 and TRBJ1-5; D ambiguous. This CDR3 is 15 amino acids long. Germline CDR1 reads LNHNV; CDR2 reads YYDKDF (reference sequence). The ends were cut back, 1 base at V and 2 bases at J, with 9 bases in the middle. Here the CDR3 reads CATSRVLAGNQPQHF. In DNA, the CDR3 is TGTGCCACCAGCAGAGTCCTAGCGGGCAATCAGCCCCAGCATTTT.

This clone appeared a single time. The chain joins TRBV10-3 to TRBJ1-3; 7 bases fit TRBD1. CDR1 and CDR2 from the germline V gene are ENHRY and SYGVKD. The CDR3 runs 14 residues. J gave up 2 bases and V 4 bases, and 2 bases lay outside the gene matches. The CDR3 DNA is TGTGCCATCAGTGTCGACAGGGCTGGAAACACCATATATTTT. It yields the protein CAISVDRAGNTIYF.

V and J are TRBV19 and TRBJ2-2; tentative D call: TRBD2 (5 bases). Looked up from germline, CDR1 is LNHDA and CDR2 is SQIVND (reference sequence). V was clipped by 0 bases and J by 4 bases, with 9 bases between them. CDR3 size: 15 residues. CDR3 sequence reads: CASSIDRAGTGELFF. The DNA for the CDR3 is TGTGCCAGTAGTATAGATCGGGCGGGCACCGGGGAGCTGTTTTTT.

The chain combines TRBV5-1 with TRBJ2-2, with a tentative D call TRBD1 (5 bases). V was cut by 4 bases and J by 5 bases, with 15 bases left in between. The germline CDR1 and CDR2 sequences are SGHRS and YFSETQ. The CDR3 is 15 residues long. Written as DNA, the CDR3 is TGCGCCAGCAGCGCCCAGGGTGTTGGGACCGGGGAGCTGTTTTTT. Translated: CASSAQGVGTGELFF.

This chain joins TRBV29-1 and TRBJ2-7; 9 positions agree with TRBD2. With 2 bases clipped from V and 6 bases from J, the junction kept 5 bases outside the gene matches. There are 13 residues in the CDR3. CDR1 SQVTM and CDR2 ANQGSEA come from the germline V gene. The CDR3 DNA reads TGCAGCGTTGAACGAGCGGGAGGTGGCGAGCAGTACTTC. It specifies CSVERAGGGEQYF.

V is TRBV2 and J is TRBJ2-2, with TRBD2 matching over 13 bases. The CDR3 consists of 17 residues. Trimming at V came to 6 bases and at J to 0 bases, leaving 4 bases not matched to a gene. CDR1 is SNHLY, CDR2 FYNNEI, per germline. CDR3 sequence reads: CASRRLAGGANTGELFF. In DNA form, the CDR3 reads TGTGCCAGCAGGCGACTAGCGGGGGGAGCGAACACCGGGGAGCTGTTTTTT.

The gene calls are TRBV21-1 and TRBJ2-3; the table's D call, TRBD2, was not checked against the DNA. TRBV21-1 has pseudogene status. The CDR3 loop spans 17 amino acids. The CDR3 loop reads CASSKGAKTDGGDTQYF. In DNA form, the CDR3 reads TGTGCCAGCAGCAAAGGGGCCAAGACAGATGGAGGGGATACGCAGTATTTT.